This TCR beta chain is from a study of regulatory T cells in long-lasting Graves disease. Time point specified: persistent/refractory GD, antithyroid drugs over 5 years with positive TRAb. Generation of the TCR library employed RNA extracted from PBMCs. This clonotype was counted between two and nine times. Construction of the TCR beta libraries employed iRepertoire HTBI primers in conjunction with Arm-PCR of CDR3 regions. TCRdb re-derived calls from the multiplex PCR reads in MiXCR, one entry per CDR3 protein. Among about 660,000 distinct CDR3 sequences, about 30% were seen once, and the ten largest hold roughly 46%. This CDR3 has 17 residues. V gave up 4 bases and J gave up 4 bases, with 20 bases separating them. Germline CDR1 is MNHEY and CDR2 is SMNVEV (reference sequence).

This clonotype originated in a female donor with Graves disease. Sequenced material: peripheral blood mononuclear cells (PBMCs), taken when the disease was refractory, from a patient treated with antithyroid drugs. The chain joins TRBV27 to TRBJ1-5; the D gene is possibly TRBD1 (5 bases). The CDR3 loop is CASSSLGVSGFNQPQHF. Here the CDR3 DNA reads TGTGCCAGCAGTTCCTTAGGGGTGAGTGGGTTTAATCAGCCCCAGCATTTT.